This T cell receptor (beta chain) was recorded in a study of cytomegalovirus exposure and HLA in healthy donors. TCRdb's table, derived via immunoSEQ multiplex PCR, lists solely in-frame clones and lacks some. The table lists more than 85,000 clones, roughly 88% of them singletons. Trimming took 5 bases from V and 0 from J, leaving 6 bases between them. CDR3 length equals 13 residues. Germline V gene data show CDR1 as MNHEY and CDR2 as SMNVEV (reference sequence). The chain recombines TRBV27 with TRBJ2-3; D gene unclear. The TCR comes from a woman in her 30s in good health and CMV-seropositive. Material: PBMCs. CDR3 DNA sequence: TGTGCCAGCAGTGTCACTAGCACAGATACGCAGTATTTT. This gives the protein CASSVTSTDTQYF.